This T cell receptor beta chain was recovered during a study of cytomegalovirus exposure and HLA in healthy donors listed by TCRdb under 2017. Looking at the study overall: An earlier analysis of approximately 590 of the donors reported 250 to 300 Gb of sequence data and 117 million unique TCR beta sequences from about 200 million T cells. An early release covering 500 to 750 HLA-typed donors comprised roughly 300 gigabases of sequencing data and around 86 million unique TCR sequences. Roughly 5 DR-DQ haplotypes were handled as single units for association and clustering, since linkage in the cohort was strong. Donor age, sex, ethnicity and CMV serostatus were collected together with the repertoire data. In an earlier analysis of more than 550 of the donors, high-throughput TCR beta sequencing was used to judge whether each TCR beta V gene segment behaved as functional or pseudogenic. A later analysis re-examined previously published TCR beta repertoires from around 670 donors and added high-resolution HLA genotyping to investigate patterns of TCR occurrence. Every discovery cohort repertoire had been produced on one sequencing platform. In the later analysis, no new phenotypic data were used to find candidate immune exposures; instead, reliance was placed on TCR beta sequences and their occurrence across donors. The study used immunosequencing to profile the T cell repertoires of approximately 690 subjects and linked those repertoires to cytomegalovirus serostatus. The study aimed to test whether cataloging public T cell receptors could reveal signatures of past pathogen exposure. High-throughput TCR immunosequencing, statistical association of individual TCRs with disease status, and machine learning were combined to predict cytomegalovirus infection status. A separate validation cohort of 100 to 150 different subjects was used in addition to the 666-subject first cohort. Of the approximately 400 genotyped donors, around 81% fell in the genetic ancestry cluster associated with self-reported Caucasian donors. Class I and class II HLA loci were covered by the typing at four-digit resolution. In a later genetic analysis, genome-wide SNP genotypes for about three fifths of the 666 donors were used, and that subset was treated as a discovery cohort. The number of typed donors differed by locus: 629-630 for A, B, C, DRB1 and DQB1; some 540 for DQA1; around 610 for DPA1; and around 450 for DPB1. Among about 360 genotyped donors of the cohort, an average of about 240,000 unique TCR beta nucleotide sequences were sequenced per donor, roughly 20% of them non-productive. Findings and caveats that apply to the study as a whole: In vitro tests confirmed that a few of the cytomegalovirus-associated TCR beta chains recognize cytomegalovirus antigens. Linkage disequilibrium might explain the correlated functional status among segregating V segments, but an unknown experimental factor could not be excluded. CMV serostatus was the only immune exposure information available for the cohort. The authors suggested that the approach could potentially be extended to other disease states and immunological phenotypes. Broadly in line with IMGT annotations, most TCR beta V segments showed up in productive rearrangements about 90% or about 30% of the time in an earlier analysis of several hundred of the donors. A total of fewer than 200 TCR beta chains were listed by the study as associated with cytomegalovirus. In a later analysis, most CMV-associated TCR beta chains were found to appear HLA-restricted, with HLA associations seemingly driven largely by CMV exposure. The 87-base-pair reads could not distinguish some IMGT-functional V segments, including TRBV6-2 and TRBV6-3, so those segments were excluded. Presence/absence analyses assumed roughly uniform sequencing depth across donors, an assumption that may not hold. When HLA alleles, especially DR and DQ, strongly co-occurred, attributing TCR associations to individual alleles was difficult. A cluster of highly shared sequence variants was judged likely to be a technical artifact of the sequencing pipeline. A later analysis reported that several top co-occurrence clusters appeared linked to parvovirus B19, influenza, CMV and Epstein-Barr virus. Approximately 18 rarely observed V segments, including chromosome 9 orphons, were excluded from the earlier analysis of a few hundred of the donors because counts were too low. A later genetic analysis associated a missense DCLRE1C variant with V-gene and J-gene trimming of TCR beta chains, and an independent cohort replicated the association. The classifier was reported to diagnose cytomegalovirus status with high specificity and sensitivity in both the original cohort and the validation cohort. In a later genetic analysis, fewer N-insertions in productive TCRs were reported among donors in an Asian-associated ancestry cluster than the roughly 700-donor mean. Because HLA typing was unavailable for some donors at each locus, only the typed subset was used in association tests. At a false discovery rate of 0.05, a later analysis linked around 15,000 TCR beta sequences to specific HLA alleles. A further reported finding was that TCR beta sequences accurately predicted the HLA-A and HLA-B alleles for most subjects in the first cohort. Most TCR sequences were observed very rarely across donors, whereas some public TCRs were present in many individuals. In a later analysis, HLA-associated TCR beta chains showed more clonal expansion and lower generation probabilities than non-associated chains that were equally common. This cohort had only TCR beta chains sequenced, and the lack of alpha or paired-chain data limited which features could be detected. In a later analysis, the rate of TCR association differed among HLA loci, with DRB1 alleles having the most associated TCRs and HLA-C alleles having the fewest.

Cut back by 0 bases and 2 bases, the V and J ends lie 7 bases apart. CDR1 and CDR2 are drawn from the germline V gene: SGHRS, YFSETQ. The CDR3 runs 14 residues from the cysteine to the phenylalanine. The sequence is cut down to CDR3 DNA, 42 bases in frame from base 1. A word on this clone: Its recognized antigen is unknown. The input lacks base qualities; no much larger clone sits a single base away.

The cohort comprised some 700 healthy bone marrow donors. At the time of sampling, every cohort member was nominally healthy, though immune exposures that went unrecorded were likely present. The donor tested CMV seronegative, placing the donor among the roughly 400 seronegative members of the cohort. A peripheral blood sample was provided by each donor, and peripheral blood mononuclear cells were used for TCR beta sequencing. The Qiagen DNeasy Blood Extraction Kit was used to extract genomic DNA from the blood cell samples. Libraries were constructed by the immunoSEQ multiplex PCR assay. For the multiplex PCR, a mixture combining 60 forward primers for TCR Vbeta segments and 13 reverse primers for TCR Jbeta segments was used. Amplification of the CDR3 region of rearranged TCR beta genes was performed with a multiplex PCR assay on genomic DNA. Amplified TCR beta libraries were sequenced as 87-base-pair reads on the Illumina HiSeq System. The original pipeline was this. A later analysis tallied roughly 76 million unique TCR beta chains across the approximately 670 repertoires, and roughly 11 million of those chains were shared by two or more donors. To remove PCR and sequencing errors, raw reads were error-corrected and collapsed into unique sequences using a nearest-neighbor algorithm that merged closely related sequences. CDR3 sequences were aligned to IMGT reference sequences to assign V, D and J gene segments. For a sequence to be retained, a match of at least six nucleotides to both a V gene segment and a J gene segment was required. A rearrangement counted as productive if the CDR3 had no stop codons and remained in frame with V and J, and every other rearrangement counted as non-productive. Following IMGT convention, CDR3 was defined as the stretch from the second conserved V-encoded cysteine up to the conserved J-encoded phenylalanine. The earlier analysis of about 500 of the donors excluded sequences that lacked an unambiguous match to a single V gene segment. In an earlier analysis of 500 to 750 of the donors, V segments were called functional above 56.7% productive rearrangements and were called segregating when the between-donor standard deviation exceeded 5%. A statistical classification framework was developed to diagnose cytomegalovirus status using the catalog of TCR beta chain sequences. A later analysis assigned V and J genes by comparing TCR nucleotide sequences with IMGT/GENE-DB human TR gene sequences. A later analysis assigned CDR3 sequences and most-parsimonious VDJ recombination scenarios with the TCRdist pipeline. In a later analysis, each TCR beta chain was defined by its CDR3 amino acid sequence together with its V-gene family, and reads without a unique V-gene family were excluded. In a later analysis, approximately 590 highly shared, low-generation-probability nucleotide sequences were removed to address suspected cross-contamination and a sequencing artifact. A later analysis calculated a clonal expansion index for each public chain from normalized within-repertoire ranks of inferred template counts. Generation probabilities in a later analysis came from a VDJ recombination model fitted to out-of-frame rearrangements, and those results were checked against IGoR. In a later analysis, hypergeometric tests were used to score TCR-TCR, TCR-HLA and TCR-CMV co-occurrence, with a repertoire-size bias correction applied to TCR pairs. In a later analysis, false discovery rates were estimated by permuting HLA or CMV assignments 20 times. In a later analysis, co-occurring TCRs were grouped using DBSCAN, with TCRdist sequence similarity added in when clustering inside HLA-allele-positive subsets. For co-occurrence clustering, repertoires with fewer than 30,000 or more than 120,000 public chains were excluded, along with a handful of repertoires with anomalous nucleotide sharing. The source is immuneACCESS, and TCRdb retained only in-frame sequences with V and J called. Part of the clones is not carried over; for the studies checked, unresolved V genes explain less than half of this, and the remainder is unexplained. Clone size and the V and J calls come from that table; the DNA yielded D and trimming. This sample gives approximately 150,000 clones in total; just over 65% of them show up just once. Clones ranked in the top ten supply 6.5% of the sample.

The sequenced material came from PBMCs. The chain is assembled from TRBV5-1 and TRBJ2-3; the D gene is not confidently resolved. The source is a woman between 55 and 75 years old in good health and CMV-seronegative. The sequence in DNA is TGCGCCAGCAGCTTGGTGGCGGACACAGATACGCAGTATTTT. It is translated as CASSLVADTDTQYF.